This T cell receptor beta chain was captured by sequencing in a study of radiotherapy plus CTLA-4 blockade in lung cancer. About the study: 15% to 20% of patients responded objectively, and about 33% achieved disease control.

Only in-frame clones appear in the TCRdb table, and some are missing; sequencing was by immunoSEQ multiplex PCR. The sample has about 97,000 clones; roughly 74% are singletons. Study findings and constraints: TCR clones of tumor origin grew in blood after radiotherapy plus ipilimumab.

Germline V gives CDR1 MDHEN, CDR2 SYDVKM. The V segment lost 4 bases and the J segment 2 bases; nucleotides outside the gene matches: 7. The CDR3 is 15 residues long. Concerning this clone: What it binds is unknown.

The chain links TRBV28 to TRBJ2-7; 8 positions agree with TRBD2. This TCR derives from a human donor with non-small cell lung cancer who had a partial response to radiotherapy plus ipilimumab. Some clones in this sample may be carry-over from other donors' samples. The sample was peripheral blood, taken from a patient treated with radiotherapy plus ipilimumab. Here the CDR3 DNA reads TGTGCCAGCAGTTCACTAGCGGAGACCACCTACGAGCAGTACTTC. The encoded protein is CASSSLAETTYEQYF.